This T cell receptor (beta chain) originates from a study of PD-1 blockade in classical Hodgkin lymphoma. V was clipped by 0 bases and J by 3 bases, with 4 bases between them. The CDR3 is made up of 12 amino acids. CDR1 SGDLS and CDR2 YYNGEE come from the germline V gene. Comments on this clone: The antigen is not known.

Sequencing was performed with immunoSEQ multiplex PCR; in TCRdb, only in-frame clones are kept and a portion is missing. The sample includes under 40,000 clones, 88% of them seen just once. Indicated time point: newly diagnosed, previously untreated cHL patient sample. Purification of CD4+ T cells from thawed PBMCs was achieved by magnetic negative selection. PBMCs from patients with newly diagnosed, untreated classical Hodgkin lymphoma served as a comparison group for the relapsed/refractory trial patients. Study results and caveats: Relapsed/refractory patients reportedly had lower baseline diversity than newly diagnosed patients. Sources of repertoire differences remain undefined, possibly disease activity or prior therapy.

What was sequenced was CD4+ T cells from blood. The chain is built from TRBV9 and TRBJ2-7; D is ambiguous. This TCR derives from a human donor with classical Hodgkin lymphoma. CDR3 sequence: CASSVVGYEQYF. DNA of the CDR3: TGTGCCAGCAGCGTAGTCGGCTACGAGCAGTACTTC.